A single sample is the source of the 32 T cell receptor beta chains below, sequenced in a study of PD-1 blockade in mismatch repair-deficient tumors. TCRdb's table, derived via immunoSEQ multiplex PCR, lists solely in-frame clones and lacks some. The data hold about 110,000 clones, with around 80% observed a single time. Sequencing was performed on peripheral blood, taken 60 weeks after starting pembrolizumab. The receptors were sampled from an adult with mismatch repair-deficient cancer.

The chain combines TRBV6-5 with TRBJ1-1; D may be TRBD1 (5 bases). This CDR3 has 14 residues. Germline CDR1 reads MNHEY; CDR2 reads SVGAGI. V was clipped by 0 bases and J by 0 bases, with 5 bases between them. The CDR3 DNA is TGTGCCAGCAGTTACTCGACAGTGAACACTGAAGCTTTCTTT. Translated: CASSYSTVNTEAFF.

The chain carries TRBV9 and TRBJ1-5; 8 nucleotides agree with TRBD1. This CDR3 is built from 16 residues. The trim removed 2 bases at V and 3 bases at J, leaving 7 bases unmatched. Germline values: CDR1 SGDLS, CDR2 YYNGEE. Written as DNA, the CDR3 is TGTGCCAGCAGCGTTATTAGGACAGGGCTCAATCAGCCCCAGCATTTT. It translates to CASSVIRTGLNQPQHF.

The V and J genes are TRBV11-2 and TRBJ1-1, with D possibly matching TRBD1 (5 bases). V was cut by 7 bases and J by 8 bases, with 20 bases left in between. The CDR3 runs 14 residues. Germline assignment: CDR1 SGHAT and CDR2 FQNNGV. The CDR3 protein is CASTSREGRREAFF. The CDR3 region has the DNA TGTGCCAGCACCTCAAGAGAGGGGCGCAGGGAAGCTTTCTTT. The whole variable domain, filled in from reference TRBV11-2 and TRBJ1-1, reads EAGVAQSPRYKIIEKRQSVAFWCNPISGHATLYWYQQILGQGPKLLIQFQNNGVVDDSQLPKDRFSAERLKGVDSTLKIQPAKLEDSAVYLCASTSREGRREAFFGQGTRLTVV.

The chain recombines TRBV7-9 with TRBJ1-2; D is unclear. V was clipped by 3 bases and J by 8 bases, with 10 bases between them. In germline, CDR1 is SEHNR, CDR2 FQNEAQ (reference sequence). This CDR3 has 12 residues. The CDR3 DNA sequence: TGTGCCAGCAGCTTGGTAAAAGAGGGCTACACCTTC. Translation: CASSLVKEGYTF. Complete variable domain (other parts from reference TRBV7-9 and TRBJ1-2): DTGVSQNPRHKITKRGQNVTFRCDPISEHNRLYWYRQTLGQGPEFLTYFQNEAQLEKSRLLSDRFSAERPKGSFSTLEIQRTEQGDSAMYLCASSLVKEGYTFGSGTRLTVV.

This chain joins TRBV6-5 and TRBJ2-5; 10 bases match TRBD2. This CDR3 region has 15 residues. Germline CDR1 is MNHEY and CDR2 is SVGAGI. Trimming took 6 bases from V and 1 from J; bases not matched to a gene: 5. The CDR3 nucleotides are TGTGCCAGCAGCCAGACTAGCGGGCCCCAAGAGACCCAGTACTTC. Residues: CASSQTSGPQETQYF.

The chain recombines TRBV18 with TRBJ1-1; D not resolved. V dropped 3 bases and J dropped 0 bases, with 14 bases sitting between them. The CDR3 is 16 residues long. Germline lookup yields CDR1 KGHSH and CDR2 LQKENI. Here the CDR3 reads CASSPNGEAMNTEAFF. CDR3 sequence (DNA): TGTGCCAGCTCACCCAACGGGGAGGCAATGAACACTGAAGCTTTCTTT.

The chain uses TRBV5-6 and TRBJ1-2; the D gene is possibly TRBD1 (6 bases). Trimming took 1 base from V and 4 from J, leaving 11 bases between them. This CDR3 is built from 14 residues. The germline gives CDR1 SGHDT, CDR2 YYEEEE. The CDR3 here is CASSLRQALYGYTF. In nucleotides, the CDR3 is TGTGCCAGCAGCTTGAGACAGGCGCTCTATGGCTACACCTTC.

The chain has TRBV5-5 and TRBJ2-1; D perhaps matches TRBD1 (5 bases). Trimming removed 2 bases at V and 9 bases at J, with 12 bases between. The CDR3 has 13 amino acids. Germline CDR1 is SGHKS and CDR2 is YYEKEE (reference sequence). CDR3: CASSFNTQGEQFF. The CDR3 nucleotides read TGTGCCAGCAGCTTCAACACTCAGGGTGAGCAGTTCTTC. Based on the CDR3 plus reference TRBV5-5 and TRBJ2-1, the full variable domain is DAGVTQSPTHLIKTRGQQVTLRCSPISGHKSVSWYQQVLGQGPQFIFQYYEKEERGRGNFPDRFSARQFPNYSSELNVNALLLGDSALYLCASSFNTQGEQFFGPGTRLTVL.

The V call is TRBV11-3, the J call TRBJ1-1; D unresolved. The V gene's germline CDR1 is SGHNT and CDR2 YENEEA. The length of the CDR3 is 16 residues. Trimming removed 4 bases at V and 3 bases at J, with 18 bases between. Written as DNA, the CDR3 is TGTGCCAGCAGCTCCCCCCGTTTTACCCAGGACACTGAAGCTTTCTTT. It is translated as CASSSPRFTQDTEAFF. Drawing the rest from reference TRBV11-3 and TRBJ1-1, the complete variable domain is EAGVVQSPRYKIIEKKQPVAFWCNPISGHNTLYWYLQNLGQGPELLIRYENEEAVDDSQLPKDRFSAERLKGVDSTLKIQPAELGDSAVYLCASSSPRFTQDTEAFFGQGTRLTVV.

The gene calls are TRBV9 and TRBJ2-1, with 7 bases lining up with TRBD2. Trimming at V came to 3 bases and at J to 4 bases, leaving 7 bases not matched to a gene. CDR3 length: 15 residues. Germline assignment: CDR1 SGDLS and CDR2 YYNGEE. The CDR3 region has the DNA TGTGCCAGCAGCGCGCGGGAGAAATTGTACAATGAGCAGTTCTTC. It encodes CASSAREKLYNEQFF.

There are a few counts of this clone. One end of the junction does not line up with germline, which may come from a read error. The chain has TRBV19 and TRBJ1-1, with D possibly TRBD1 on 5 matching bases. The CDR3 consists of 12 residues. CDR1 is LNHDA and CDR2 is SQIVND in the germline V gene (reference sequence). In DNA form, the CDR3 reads TGTGCCAGTAGTATAGAGGCCCGGGGGATTGTCTTT. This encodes CASSIEARGIVF.

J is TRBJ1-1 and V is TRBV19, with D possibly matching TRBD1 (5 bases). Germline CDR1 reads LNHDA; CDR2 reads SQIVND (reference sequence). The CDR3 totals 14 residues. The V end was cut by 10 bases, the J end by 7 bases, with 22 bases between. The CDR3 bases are TGTGCCACCAGCTTTCGCACAGACAGCAATGAAGCTTTCTTT. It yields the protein CATSFRTDSNEAFF.

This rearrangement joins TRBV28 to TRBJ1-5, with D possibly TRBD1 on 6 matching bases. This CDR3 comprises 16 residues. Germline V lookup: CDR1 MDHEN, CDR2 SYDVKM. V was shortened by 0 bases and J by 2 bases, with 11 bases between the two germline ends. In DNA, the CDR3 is TGTGCCAGCAGTTTATGGTCAGGGGAGGGCAATCAGCCCCAGCATTTT. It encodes CASSLWSGEGNQPQHF.

DNA of the CDR3: TGTGCCAGCAGCTCCGGAACAGGCGTGAACACTGAAGCTTTCTTT. It is translated as CASSSGTGVNTEAFF. The V and J genes are TRBV13 and TRBJ1-1, with D maybe TRBD1 (5 bases). Germline loops: CDR1 PRHDT, CDR2 FYEKMQ (reference sequence). The CDR3 is 15 amino acids. Trimming pared 4 bases from V and 0 bases from J, leaving 12 bases between. Based on the CDR3 plus reference TRBV13 and TRBJ1-1, the full variable domain is AAGVIQSPRHLIKEKRETATLKCYPIPRHDTVYWYQQGPGQDPQFLISFYEKMQSDKGSIPDRFSAQQFSDYHSELNMSSLELGDSALYFCASSSGTGVNTEAFFGQGTRLTVV.

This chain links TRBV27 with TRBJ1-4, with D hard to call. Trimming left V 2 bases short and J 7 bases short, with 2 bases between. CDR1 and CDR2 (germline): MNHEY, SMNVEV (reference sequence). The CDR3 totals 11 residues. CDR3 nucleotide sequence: TGTGCCAGCAGTTTAGGTGAAAAACTGTTTTTT. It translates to CASSLGEKLFF. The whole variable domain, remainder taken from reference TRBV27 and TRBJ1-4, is EAQVTQNPRYLITVTGKKLTVTCSQNMNHEYMSWYRQDPGLGLRQIYYSMNVEVTDKGDVPEGYKVSRKEKRNFPLILESPSPNQTSLYFCASSLGEKLFFGSGTQLSVL.

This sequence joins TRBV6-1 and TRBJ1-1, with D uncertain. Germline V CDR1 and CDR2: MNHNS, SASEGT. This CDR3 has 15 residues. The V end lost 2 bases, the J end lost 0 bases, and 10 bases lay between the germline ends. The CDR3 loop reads CASSELGSLNTEAFF. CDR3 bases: TGTGCCAGCAGTGAATTAGGGAGTCTGAACACTGAAGCTTTCTTT.

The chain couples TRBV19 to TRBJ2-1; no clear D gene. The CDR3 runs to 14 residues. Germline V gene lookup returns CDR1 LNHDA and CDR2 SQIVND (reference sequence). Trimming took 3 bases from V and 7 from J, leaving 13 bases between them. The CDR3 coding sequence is TGTGCCAGTAGTATTCCCGGCCTAAAGAATGAGCAGTTCTTC. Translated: CASSIPGLKNEQFF. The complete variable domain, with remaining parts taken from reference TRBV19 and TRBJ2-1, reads DGGITQSPKYLFRKEGQNVTLSCEQNLNHDAMYWYRQDPGQGLRLIYYSQIVNDFQKGDIAEGYSVSREKKESFPLTVTSAQKNPTAFYLCASSIPGLKNEQFFGPGTRLTVL.

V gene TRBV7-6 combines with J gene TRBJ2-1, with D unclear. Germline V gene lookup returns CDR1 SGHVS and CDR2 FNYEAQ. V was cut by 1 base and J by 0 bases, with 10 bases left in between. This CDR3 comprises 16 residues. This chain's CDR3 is CASSLVPRSSYNEQFF. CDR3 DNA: TGTGCCAGCAGCTTAGTACCCAGGAGCTCCTACAATGAGCAGTTCTTC.

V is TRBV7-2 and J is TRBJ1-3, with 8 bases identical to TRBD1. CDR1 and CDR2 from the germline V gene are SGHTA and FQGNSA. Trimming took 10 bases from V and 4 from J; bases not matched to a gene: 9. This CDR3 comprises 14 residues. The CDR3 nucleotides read TGTGCCACCGACGAACAGGGGGTGGGAAACACCATATATTTT. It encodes CATDEQGVGNTIYF.

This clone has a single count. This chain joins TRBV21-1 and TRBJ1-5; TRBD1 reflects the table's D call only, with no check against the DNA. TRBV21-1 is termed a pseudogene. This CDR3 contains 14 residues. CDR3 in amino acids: CASRGKRGHQPQHF. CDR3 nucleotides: TGTGCCAGCCGCGGGAAGAGGGGGCATCAGCCCCAGCATTTT.

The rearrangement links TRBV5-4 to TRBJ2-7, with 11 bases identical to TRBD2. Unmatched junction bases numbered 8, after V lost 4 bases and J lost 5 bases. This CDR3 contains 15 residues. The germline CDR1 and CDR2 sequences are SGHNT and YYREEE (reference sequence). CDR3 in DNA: TGTGCCAGCAGCGACCCGGGACTAGCGGTTGACGAGCAGTACTTC. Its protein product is CASSDPGLAVDEQYF.

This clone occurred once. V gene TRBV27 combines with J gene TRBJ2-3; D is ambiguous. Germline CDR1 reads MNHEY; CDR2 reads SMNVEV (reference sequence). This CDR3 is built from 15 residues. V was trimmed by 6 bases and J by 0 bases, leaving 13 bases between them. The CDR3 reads CASSLLGFSTDTQYF. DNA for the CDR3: TGTGCCAGCAGCCTACTGGGTTTTAGCACAGATACGCAGTATTTT.

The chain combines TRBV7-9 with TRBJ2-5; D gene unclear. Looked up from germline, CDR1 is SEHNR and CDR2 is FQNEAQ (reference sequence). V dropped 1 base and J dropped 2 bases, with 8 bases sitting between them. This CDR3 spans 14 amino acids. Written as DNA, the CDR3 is TGTGCCAGCAGCTTAGTAGGGTTTCAAGAGACCCAGTACTTC. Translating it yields CASSLVGFQETQYF.

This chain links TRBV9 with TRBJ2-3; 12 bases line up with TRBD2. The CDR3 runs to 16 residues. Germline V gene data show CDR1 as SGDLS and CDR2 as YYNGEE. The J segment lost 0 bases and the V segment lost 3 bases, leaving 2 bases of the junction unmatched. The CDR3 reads CASSGGTSGSTDTQYF. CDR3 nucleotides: TGTGCCAGCAGCGGGGGGACTAGCGGGAGCACAGATACGCAGTATTTT.

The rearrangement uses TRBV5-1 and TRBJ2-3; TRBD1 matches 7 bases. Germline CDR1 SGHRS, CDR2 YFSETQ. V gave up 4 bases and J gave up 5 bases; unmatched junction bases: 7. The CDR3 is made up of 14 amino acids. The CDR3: CASSEQGSKDTQYF. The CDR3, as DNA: TGCGCCAGCAGCGAACAGGGGTCAAAAGATACGCAGTATTTT.

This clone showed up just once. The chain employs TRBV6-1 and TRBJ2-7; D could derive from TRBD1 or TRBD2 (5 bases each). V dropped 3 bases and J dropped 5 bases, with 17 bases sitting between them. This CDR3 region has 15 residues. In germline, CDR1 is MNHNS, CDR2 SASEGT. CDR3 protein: CASSDNPGAYNEQYF. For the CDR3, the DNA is TGTGCCAGCAGTGACAACCCCGGGGCCTACAACGAGCAGTACTTC.

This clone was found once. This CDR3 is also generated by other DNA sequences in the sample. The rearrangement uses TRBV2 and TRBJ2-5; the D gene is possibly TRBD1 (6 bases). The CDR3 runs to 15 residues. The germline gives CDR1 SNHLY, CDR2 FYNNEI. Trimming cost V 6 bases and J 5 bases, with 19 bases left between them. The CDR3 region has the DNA TGTGCCAGCAGCTCCCCGGGGCAGGGGACGGAGACCCAGTACTTC. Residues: CASSSPGQGTETQYF.

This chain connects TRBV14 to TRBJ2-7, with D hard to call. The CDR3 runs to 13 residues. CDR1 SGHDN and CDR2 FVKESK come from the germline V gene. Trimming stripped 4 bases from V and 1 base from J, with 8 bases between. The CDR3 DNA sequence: TGTGCCAGCAGCCCGACGGTTTCCTACGAGCAGTACTTC. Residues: CASSPTVSYEQYF.

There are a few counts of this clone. The CDR3 loop is CSVGGLNYGYTF. The DNA of the CDR3 is TGCAGCGTTGGAGGACTTAACTATGGCTACACCTTC. The rearrangement joins TRBV29-1 to TRBJ1-2; D not resolved. V was pared by 4 bases and J by 1 base, with 7 bases between. This CDR3 is 12 amino acids long. Germline values: CDR1 SQVTM, CDR2 ANQGSEA.

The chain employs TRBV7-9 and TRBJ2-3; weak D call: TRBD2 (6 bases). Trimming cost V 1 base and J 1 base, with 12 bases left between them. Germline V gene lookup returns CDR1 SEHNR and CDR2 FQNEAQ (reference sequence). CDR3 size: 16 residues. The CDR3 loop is CASSLDQLAGTDTQYF. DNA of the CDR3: TGTGCCAGCAGCTTAGACCAACTAGCAGGCACAGATACGCAGTATTTT.

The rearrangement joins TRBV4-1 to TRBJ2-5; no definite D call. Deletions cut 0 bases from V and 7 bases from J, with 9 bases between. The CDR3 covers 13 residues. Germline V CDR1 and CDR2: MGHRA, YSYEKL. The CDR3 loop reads CASSQETGRTQYF. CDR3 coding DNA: TGCGCCAGCAGCCAAGAAACTGGCCGGACCCAGTACTTC.

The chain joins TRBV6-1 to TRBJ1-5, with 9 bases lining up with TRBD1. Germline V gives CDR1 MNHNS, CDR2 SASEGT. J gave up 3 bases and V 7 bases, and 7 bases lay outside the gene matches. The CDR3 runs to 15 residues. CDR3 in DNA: TGTGCCAGCAACTCCGGGACAGGGCTCAATCAGCCCCAGCATTTT. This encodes CASNSGTGLNQPQHF.